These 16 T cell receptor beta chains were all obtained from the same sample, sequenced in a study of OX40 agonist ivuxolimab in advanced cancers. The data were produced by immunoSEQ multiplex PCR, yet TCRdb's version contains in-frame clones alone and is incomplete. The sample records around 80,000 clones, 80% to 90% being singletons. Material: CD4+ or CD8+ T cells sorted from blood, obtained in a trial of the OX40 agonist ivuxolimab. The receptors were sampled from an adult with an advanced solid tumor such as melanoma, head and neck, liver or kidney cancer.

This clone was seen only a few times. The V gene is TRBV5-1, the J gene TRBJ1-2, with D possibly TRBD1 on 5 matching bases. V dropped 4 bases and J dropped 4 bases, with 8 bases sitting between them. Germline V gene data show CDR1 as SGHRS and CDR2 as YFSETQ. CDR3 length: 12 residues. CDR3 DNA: TGCGCCAGCAGCCGGGACCTCTATGGCTACACCTTC. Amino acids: CASSRDLYGYTF. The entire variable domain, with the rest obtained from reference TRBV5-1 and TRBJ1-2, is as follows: KAGVTQTPRYLIKTRGQQVTLSCSPISGHRSVSWYQQTPGQGLQFLFEYFSETQRNKGNFPGRFSGRQFSNSRSEMNVSTLELGDSALYLCASSRDLYGYTFGSGTRLTVV.

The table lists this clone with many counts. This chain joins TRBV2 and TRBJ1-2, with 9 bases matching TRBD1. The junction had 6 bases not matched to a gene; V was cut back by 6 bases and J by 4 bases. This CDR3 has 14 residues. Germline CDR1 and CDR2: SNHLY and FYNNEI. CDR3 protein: CASSQTGGGYGYTF. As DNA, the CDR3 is TGTGCCAGCAGCCAGACAGGGGGAGGCTATGGCTACACCTTC.

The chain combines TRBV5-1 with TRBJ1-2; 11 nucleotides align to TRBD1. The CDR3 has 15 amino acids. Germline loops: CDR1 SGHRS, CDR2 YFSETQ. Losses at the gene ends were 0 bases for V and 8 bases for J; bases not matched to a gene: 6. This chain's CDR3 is CASSLAGTGGEGYTF. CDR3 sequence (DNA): TGCGCCAGCAGCTTGGCCGGGACAGGGGGAGAAGGCTACACCTTC.

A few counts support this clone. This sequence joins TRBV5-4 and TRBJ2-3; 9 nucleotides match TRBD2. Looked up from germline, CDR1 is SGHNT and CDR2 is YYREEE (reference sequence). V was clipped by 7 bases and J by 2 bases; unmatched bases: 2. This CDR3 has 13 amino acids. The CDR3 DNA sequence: TGTGCCAGCGCGGGGGGGCACACAGATACGCAGTATTTT. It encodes CASAGGHTDTQYF.

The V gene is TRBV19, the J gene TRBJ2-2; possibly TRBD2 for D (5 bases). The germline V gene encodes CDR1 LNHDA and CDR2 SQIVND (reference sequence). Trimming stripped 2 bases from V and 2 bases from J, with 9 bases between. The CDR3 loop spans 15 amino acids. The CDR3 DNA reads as TGTGCCAGTAGTATAAGAAGCGGCAACACCGGGGAGCTGTTTTTT. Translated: CASSIRSGNTGELFF.

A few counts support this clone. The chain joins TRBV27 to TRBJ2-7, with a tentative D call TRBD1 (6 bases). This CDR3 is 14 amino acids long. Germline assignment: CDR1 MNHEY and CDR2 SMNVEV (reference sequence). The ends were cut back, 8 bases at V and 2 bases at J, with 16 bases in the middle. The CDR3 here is CASRLGQGTYEQYF. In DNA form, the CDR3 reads TGTGCCAGCCGCCTAGGGCAGGGGACCTACGAGCAGTACTTC.

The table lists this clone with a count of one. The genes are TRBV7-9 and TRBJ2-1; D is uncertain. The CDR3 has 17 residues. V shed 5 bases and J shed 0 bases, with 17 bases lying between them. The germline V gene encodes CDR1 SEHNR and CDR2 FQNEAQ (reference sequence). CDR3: CASSRSFGRSSYNEQFF. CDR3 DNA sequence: TGTGCCAGCAGCCGTTCGTTTGGTAGGAGCTCCTACAATGAGCAGTTCTTC.

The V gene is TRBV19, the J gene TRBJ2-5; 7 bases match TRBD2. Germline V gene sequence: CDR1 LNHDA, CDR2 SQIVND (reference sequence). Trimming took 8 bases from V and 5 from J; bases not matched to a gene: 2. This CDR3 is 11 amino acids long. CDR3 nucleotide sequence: TGTGCCAGTTCCGGGGGGGAGACCCAGTACTTC. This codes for CASSGGETQYF. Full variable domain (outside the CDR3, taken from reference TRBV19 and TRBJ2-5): DGGITQSPKYLFRKEGQNVTLSCEQNLNHDAMYWYRQDPGQGLRLIYYSQIVNDFQKGDIAEGYSVSREKKESFPLTVTSAQKNPTAFYLCASSGGETQYFGPGTRLLVL.

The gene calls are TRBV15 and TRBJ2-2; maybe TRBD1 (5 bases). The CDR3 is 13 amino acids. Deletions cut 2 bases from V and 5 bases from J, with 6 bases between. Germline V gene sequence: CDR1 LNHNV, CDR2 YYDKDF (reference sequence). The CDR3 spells CATSRQGTGELFF. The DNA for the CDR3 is TGTGCCACCAGCAGACAGGGAACCGGGGAGCTGTTTTTT.

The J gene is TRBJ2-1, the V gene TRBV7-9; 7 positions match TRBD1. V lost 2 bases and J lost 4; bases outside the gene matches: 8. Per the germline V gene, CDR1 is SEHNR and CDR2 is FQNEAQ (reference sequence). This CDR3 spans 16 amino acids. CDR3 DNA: TGTGCCAGCAGCTTACAGGACAGGACCCTTTACAATGAGCAGTTCTTC. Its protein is CASSLQDRTLYNEQFF.

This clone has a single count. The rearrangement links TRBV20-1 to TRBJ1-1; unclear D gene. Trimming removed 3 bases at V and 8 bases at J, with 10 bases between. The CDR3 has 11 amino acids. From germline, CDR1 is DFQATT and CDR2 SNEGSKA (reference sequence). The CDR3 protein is CSASPFGEAFF. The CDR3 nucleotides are TGCAGTGCTAGTCCTTTTGGCGAAGCTTTCTTT.

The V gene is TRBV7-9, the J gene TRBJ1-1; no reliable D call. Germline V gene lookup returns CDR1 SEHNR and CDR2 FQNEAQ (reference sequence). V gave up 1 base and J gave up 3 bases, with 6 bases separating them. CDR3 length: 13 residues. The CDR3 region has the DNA TGTGCCAGCAGCTTAGATTCGGACACTGAAGCTTTCTTT. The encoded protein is CASSLDSDTEAFF. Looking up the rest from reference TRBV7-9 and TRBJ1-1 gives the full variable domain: DTGVSQNPRHKITKRGQNVTFRCDPISEHNRLYWYRQTLGQGPEFLTYFQNEAQLEKSRLLSDRFSAERPKGSFSTLEIQRTEQGDSAMYLCASSLDSDTEAFFGQGTRLTVV.

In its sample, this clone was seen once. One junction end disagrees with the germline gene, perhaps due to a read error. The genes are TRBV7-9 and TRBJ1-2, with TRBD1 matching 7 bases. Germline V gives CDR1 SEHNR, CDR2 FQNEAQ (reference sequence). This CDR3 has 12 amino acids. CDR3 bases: TGTGCCAGCAGCTTCGGACAGGCCGGTAACTCCTTC. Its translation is CASSFGQAGNSF.

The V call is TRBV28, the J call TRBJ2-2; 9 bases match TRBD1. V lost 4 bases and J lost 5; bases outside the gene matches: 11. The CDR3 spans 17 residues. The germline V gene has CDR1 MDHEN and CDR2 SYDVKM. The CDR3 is CASSYRQGVLPTGELFF. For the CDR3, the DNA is TGTGCCAGCAGTTATCGACAGGGGGTGTTACCTACCGGGGAGCTGTTTTTT.

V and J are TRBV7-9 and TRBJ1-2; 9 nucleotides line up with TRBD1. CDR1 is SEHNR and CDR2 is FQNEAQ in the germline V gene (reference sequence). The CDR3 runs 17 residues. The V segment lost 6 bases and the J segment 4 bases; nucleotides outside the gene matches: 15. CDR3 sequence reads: CASSQEPGQGFSYGYTF. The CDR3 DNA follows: TGTGCCAGCAGTCAAGAACCGGGACAGGGATTTAGCTATGGCTACACCTTC.

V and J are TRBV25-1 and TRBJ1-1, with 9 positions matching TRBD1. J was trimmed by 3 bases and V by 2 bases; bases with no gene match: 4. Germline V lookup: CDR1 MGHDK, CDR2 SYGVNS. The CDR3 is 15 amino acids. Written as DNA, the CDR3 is TGTGCCAGCAGTGAAAGGACAGGGGCGTACACTGAAGCTTTCTTT. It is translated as CASSERTGAYTEAFF. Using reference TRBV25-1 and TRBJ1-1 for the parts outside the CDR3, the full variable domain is EADIYQTPRYLVIGTGKKITLECSQTMGHDKMYWYQQDPGMELHLIHYSYGVNSTEKGDLSSESTVSRIRTEHFPLTLESARPSHTSQYLCASSERTGAYTEAFFGQGTRLTVV.